This TCR beta chain is drawn from a study of T cell repertoires in cytomegalovirus infection. The V and J ends lost 5 bases and 2 bases respectively, with 16 bases between them. CDR3 length: 15 amino acids. One entry per CDR3 protein, called by TCRdb with MiXCR from the reads. The sample holds around 350,000 distinct CDR3 sequences, 15% to 20% seen once. The table lists this clonotype with many counts. The origin of this receptor is a human donor in good health (CMV status not recorded). Some clones in this sample may be carry-over from other donors' samples. The sequenced sample consisted of PBMCs. V is TRBV12-3 or TRBV12-4 and J is TRBJ2-7; D possibly corresponds to TRBD2 (5 bases). CDR3 protein: CASSPRSGLPYEQYF. The CDR3, as DNA: TGTGCCAGCAGTCCGAGGTCAGGACTTCCCTACGAGCAGTACTTC.